Listed here are 23 T cell receptor beta chains from one sample, sequenced in a study of shared clonotypes between healthy human individuals. Assay: immunoSEQ multiplex PCR; the TCRdb copy retains only in-frame clones and omits some. The top ten hold less than 2% of the sample, which has under 850,000 clones, approximately 72% seen once. Sequenced material: memory CD4+ T cells sorted from blood. Described subset: CD45RA-negative fraction. These receptors originate from a woman in her 30s in good health.

The V gene is TRBV6-1, the J gene TRBJ1-1; 10 positions match TRBD1. The V gene's germline CDR1 is MNHNS and CDR2 SASEGT. The CDR3 sequence is 15 residues long. V was pared by 4 bases and J by 3 bases, with 5 bases of the junction left unmatched. CDR3 in amino acids: CASSARQGADTEAFF. The CDR3 DNA reads TGTGCCAGCAGTGCAAGACAGGGGGCTGACACTGAAGCTTTCTTT.

V gene TRBV28 combines with J gene TRBJ1-2, with TRBD1 matching over 9 bases. The CDR3 sequence is 15 residues long. The V segment lost 7 bases and the J segment 4 bases; nucleotides outside the gene matches: 10. Germline CDR1 reads MDHEN; CDR2 reads SYDVKM. The CDR3 protein is CASNAPGQGRYGYTF. The CDR3 bases are TGTGCCAGCAACGCTCCGGGACAGGGACGCTATGGCTACACCTTC.

This sequence joins TRBV5-4 and TRBJ2-7; perhaps D is TRBD1 or TRBD2 (6 bases each). This CDR3 comprises 14 residues. Germline V gives CDR1 SGHNT, CDR2 YYREEE (reference sequence). V was shortened by 1 base and J by 4 bases, with 12 bases between the two germline ends. CDR3 amino acids: CASSLKGGGYEQYF. The CDR3, as DNA: TGTGCCAGCAGCTTGAAAGGGGGAGGATACGAGCAGTACTTC.

Note on this clone: With a much larger clone just one base away, this may be a read error. V usage is TRBV5-1 and J usage is TRBJ2-5, with 9 bases identical to TRBD1. The germline V gene encodes CDR1 SGHRS and CDR2 YFSETQ. J lost 6 bases, V lost 0 bases, and 3 bases had no gene match. The CDR3 is made up of 14 amino acids. The CDR3 sequence: CASSLGTGAQTQYF. The CDR3 coding sequence is TGCGCCAGCAGCTTGGGGACAGGGGCACAGACCCAGTACTTC. Combining the CDR3 with reference TRBV5-1 and TRBJ2-5 gives the whole variable domain KAGVTQTPRYLIKTRGQQVTLSCSPISGHRSVSWYQQTPGQGLQFLFEYFSETQRNKGNFPGRFSGRQFSNSRSEMNVSTLELGDSALYLCASSLGTGAQTQYFGPGTRLLVL.

This clone has just a few counts. The gene calls are TRBV19 and TRBJ1-3; D gene unclear. V was pared by 9 bases and J by 2 bases, with 8 bases between. CDR3 length equals 12 residues. CDR1 is LNHDA and CDR2 is SQIVND in the germline V gene (reference sequence). The chain's CDR3 is CASSTAGNTIYF. The CDR3 region has the DNA TGTGCCAGCTCGACGGCTGGAAACACCATATATTTT.

V usage is TRBV28 and J usage is TRBJ1-3; possible D gene TRBD1, 6 bases. Germline values: CDR1 MDHEN, CDR2 SYDVKM. The CDR3 runs to 14 residues. V was shortened by 6 bases and J by 0 bases, with 9 bases between the two germline ends. CDR3 nucleotide sequence: TGTGCCAGCAGGGACAGCATCTCTGGAAACACCATATATTTT. This translates into CASRDSISGNTIYF.

The chain recombines TRBV6-6 with TRBJ1-2; D is possibly TRBD1 (5 bases). The CDR3 runs to 15 residues. Germline V CDR1 and CDR2: MNHNY, SVGAGI (reference sequence). The V end lost 0 bases, the J end lost 1 base, and 9 bases lay between the germline ends. The DNA for the CDR3 is TGTGCCAGCAGTTACTCTCCGACAGTTAACTATGGCTACACCTTC. Residues: CASSYSPTVNYGYTF.

The genes are TRBV7-8 and TRBJ2-6, with D tentatively TRBD2 (5 bases). The CDR3 runs 15 residues. CDR1 and CDR2 from the germline V gene are SGHVS and FQNEAQ. Trimming left V 1 base short and J 4 bases short, with 8 bases between. Here the CDR3 DNA reads TGTGCCAGCAGCTTAGGGAGGTGGGGGGCCAACGTCCTGACTTTC. It yields the protein CASSLGRWGANVLTF.

V is TRBV2 and J is TRBJ2-1, with 7 bases that match TRBD2. Germline V CDR1 and CDR2: SNHLY, FYNNEI. V trimming: 4 bases; J trimming: 5 bases; junction bases outside the gene matches: 2. CDR3 length equals 13 residues. This CDR3 reads CASSGLADNEQFF. The DNA of the CDR3 is TGTGCCAGCAGTGGTCTAGCGGACAATGAGCAGTTCTTC.

The rearrangement joins TRBV25-1 to TRBJ2-7; TRBD2 matches at 9 bases. V was pared by 3 bases and J by 2 bases, with 2 bases of the junction left unmatched. The germline V gene encodes CDR1 MGHDK and CDR2 SYGVNS. CDR3 length: 14 residues. The CDR3 spells CASSESGRTYEQYF. The DNA for the CDR3 is TGTGCCAGCAGTGAGAGCGGGAGGACCTACGAGCAGTACTTC.

This clone was recorded a few times. The gene calls are TRBV28 and TRBJ1-1; D not resolved. V lost 5 bases, J lost 7 bases, and 11 bases lay in between. CDR1 is MDHEN, CDR2 SYDVKM, per germline. The CDR3 is 12 residues long. CDR3 bases: TGTGCCAGCAGTACACAGACGTTTGAAGCTTTCTTT. This translates into CASSTQTFEAFF.

The rearrangement uses TRBV9 and TRBJ2-6; D ambiguous. This CDR3 region has 13 residues. The V end was cut by 3 bases, the J end by 0 bases, with 1 base between. CDR1 is SGDLS, CDR2 YYNGEE, per germline. CDR3 sequence reads: CASSASGANVLTF. For the CDR3, the DNA is TGTGCCAGCAGCGCCTCTGGGGCCAACGTCCTGACTTTC.

Note on this clone: This CDR3 is also generated by other DNA sequences in the sample. The rearrangement uses TRBV11-2 and TRBJ2-5; D unresolved. The CDR3 has 13 amino acids. Germline-derived CDR1 and CDR2 are SGHAT and FQNNGV. V was cut by 1 base and J by 5 bases, with 8 bases left in between. CDR3 sequence reads: CASSLGIGETQYF. The CDR3, as DNA: TGTGCCAGCAGCTTAGGGATCGGTGAGACCCAGTACTTC.

The CDR3: CASTLDRRTQYF. The CDR3 nucleotides read TGTGCCAGCACTTTGGACAGGAGGACCCAGTACTTC. The V and J genes are TRBV2 and TRBJ2-5; 7 nucleotides match TRBD1. Germline V gene data show CDR1 as SNHLY and CDR2 as FYNNEI. The CDR3 is made up of 12 amino acids. J gave up 7 bases and V 7 bases, and 6 bases lay outside the gene matches.

CDR3 nucleotides: TGTGCCAGTCATGGGACAGGGGCTAATGAAAAACTGTTTTTT. Protein sequence: CASHGTGANEKLFF. The chain couples TRBV2 to TRBJ1-4; 10 positions match TRBD1. There are 14 residues in the CDR3. V trimming: 9 bases; J trimming: 3 bases; junction bases outside the gene matches: 4. Germline CDR1 and CDR2: SNHLY and FYNNEI.

This clone showed up many times. V is TRBV27 and J is TRBJ1-5; no clear D. The CDR3 runs to 16 residues. V was pared by 5 bases and J by 0 bases, with 14 bases between. Germline-derived CDR1 and CDR2 are MNHEY and SMNVEV (reference sequence). CDR3 DNA: TGTGCCAGCAGTCACCGGGCCTCATATAGCAATCAGCCCCAGCATTTT. This translates into CASSHRASYSNQPQHF.

The chain combines TRBV6-6 with TRBJ1-5; possibly TRBD1 for D (5 bases). The CDR3 consists of 13 residues. Trimming pared 2 bases from V and 6 bases from J, leaving 8 bases between. Looked up from germline, CDR1 is MNHNY and CDR2 is SVGAGI (reference sequence). CDR3 nucleotide sequence: TGTGCCAGCAGTTACGGGGGGACTCAGCCCCAGCATTTT. Its protein is CASSYGGTQPQHF.

This clone occurred once. The chain has TRBV5-1 and TRBJ1-1; 9 bases fit TRBD1. This CDR3 is 18 amino acids long. Germline CDR1 and CDR2: SGHRS and YFSETQ. V dropped 1 base and J dropped 7; count of bases not matched to a gene: 17. CDR3 DNA sequence: TGCGCCAGCAGCTTGACGCCCGCTACAGGGGGCGAACGGGGTGAAGCTTTCTTT. It specifies CASSLTPATGGERGEAFF.

V usage is TRBV5-1 and J usage is TRBJ2-5; 11 positions agree with TRBD1. The CDR3 contains 17 residues. CDR1 and CDR2 from the germline V gene are SGHRS and YFSETQ. Losses at the gene ends were 4 bases for V and 4 bases for J; bases not matched to a gene: 12. CDR3: CASSPLSGTGGGETQYF. The CDR3 DNA follows: TGCGCCAGCAGCCCACTTTCCGGGACAGGGGGGGGAGAGACCCAGTACTTC.

The V gene is TRBV19, the J gene TRBJ2-3, with TRBD2 matching 8 bases. CDR1 and CDR2 from the germline V gene are LNHDA and SQIVND (reference sequence). V dropped 4 bases and J dropped 0; count of bases not matched to a gene: 6. This CDR3 has 16 residues. CDR3 sequence: CASSKSPSGSTDTQYF. For the CDR3, the DNA is TGTGCCAGTAGTAAGAGTCCTAGCGGGAGCACAGATACGCAGTATTTT.

This clone was seen a handful of times. This chain connects TRBV7-2 to TRBJ1-2; the match to TRBD1 covers 8 bases. Germline CDR1 SGHTA, CDR2 FQGNSA. There are 14 residues in the CDR3. After removal of 2 bases from V and 4 bases from J, the junction contained 3 bases not matched to a gene. The CDR3 bases are TGTGCCAGCAGCTTACGGGACAGGCCCTATGGCTACACCTTC. Protein product: CASSLRDRPYGYTF.

The V and J genes are TRBV11-2 and TRBJ2-3, with TRBD2 identical over 9 bases. Germline V lookup: CDR1 SGHAT, CDR2 FQNNGV. The CDR3 contains 18 residues. V dropped 2 bases and J dropped 5; count of bases not matched to a gene: 14. The CDR3 spells CASSLTAGTSLVVDTQYF. DNA of the CDR3: TGTGCCAGCAGCTTAACAGCCGGGACTAGCTTAGTGGTAGATACGCAGTATTTT.

This clone was counted once. This chain links TRBV28 with TRBJ1-2, with 7 bases aligning to TRBD1. There are 13 residues in the CDR3. CDR1 is MDHEN and CDR2 is SYDVKM in the germline V gene. After removal of 5 bases from V and 2 bases from J, the junction contained 2 bases not matched to a gene. The CDR3 sequence is CASSDRANYGYTF. The CDR3 coding sequence is TGTGCCAGCAGTGACAGGGCCAACTATGGCTACACCTTC.